Listed below are T cell receptor beta chains from one sample, sequenced in a study of radiotherapy plus CTLA-4 blockade in lung cancer. Clones were sequenced by immunoSEQ multiplex PCR, and TCRdb holds only the in-frame ones, with some missing. Of about 38,000 clones in the sample, over 70% are singletons; the top ten hold approximately 9%. The source material was peripheral blood, sampled from a patient treated with radiotherapy plus ipilimumab. These receptors were collected from a human donor with non-small cell lung cancer who had stable disease on radiotherapy plus ipilimumab. Both conserved end residues are part of each CDR3. D genes are given only for firm matches. Size values are once, few and many counts, or a class for expanded clones, and some rows have none.

clone size | D gene | J gene | V gene | CDR3 DNA | CDR3 protein
NA | TRBD1 | TRBJ2-1 | TRBV9 | TGTGCCAGCAGCGTAGGTGGGACAGGGTCTTACAATGAGCAGTTCTTC | CASSVGGTGSYNEQFF
NA | NA | TRBJ1-3 | TRBV18 | TGTGCCAGCTCACCCCCGACAGTTCTCAGCTCTGGAAACACCATATATTTT | CASSPPTVLSSGNTIYF
few | TRBD2 | TRBJ2-1 | TRBV7-6 | TGTGCCAGCAACCAGCTAGCGGGGGGGTTCAATGAGCAGTTCTTC | CASNQLAGGFNEQFF
NA | NA | TRBJ2-3 | TRBV29-1 | TGCAGCGCCGCGGGGGATACGCAGTATTTT | CSAAGDTQYF
medium-sized | TRBD1 | TRBJ1-1 | TRBV5-4 | TGTGCCAGCAGCTTAAGTCGGACAGGGCCGGTGAACACTGAAGCTTTCTTT | CASSLSRTGPVNTEAFF
NA | NA | TRBJ1-5 | TRBV7-7 | TGTGCCAGCAGCTTTAGTACGGATCAGCCCCAGCATTTT | CASSFSTDQPQHF
NA | NA | TRBJ2-1 | TRBV6-1 | TGTGCCAGCAGTGAATACGACAGGAGCTCCTACAATGAGCAGTTCTTC | CASSEYDRSSYNEQFF
once | NA | TRBJ1-1 | TRBV4-2 | TGTGCCAGCAGAGGGCGAGGATCGGACACTGAAGCTTTCTTT | CASRGRGSDTEAFF
NA | NA | TRBJ1-2 | TRBV6-5 | TGTGCCAGCAGTTACGGCATGGCTGATGGCTACACCTTC | CASSYGMADGYTF
few | NA | TRBJ1-4 | TRBV5-6 | TGTGCCAGCAGCTTAGGTGGCTTAGGCGAAAAACTGTTTTTT | CASSLGGLGEKLFF
NA | NA | TRBJ1-5 | TRBV30 | TGTGCCTGGAGTGGAGAGTTTAGCAATCAGCCCCAGCATTTT | CAWSGEFSNQPQHF
NA | NA | TRBJ2-3 | TRBV14 | TGTGCCAGCAGCCAAGGCGTTGGAGGGGGCTATAGCACAGATACGCAGTATTTT | CASSQGVGGGYSTDTQYF
NA | NA | TRBJ2-2 | TRBV19 | TGTGCCAGTAGTACGTGGACGGCGGAGAACACCGGGGAGCTGTTTTTT | CASSTWTAENTGELFF
NA | TRBD1 | TRBJ1-2 | TRBV6-5 | TGTGCCAGCAGTTCCAACCGACAGGGGATAGGGTATGGCTACACCTTC | CASSSNRQGIGYGYTF
NA | TRBD1 | TRBJ2-5 | TRBV19 | TGTGCCAGTAGTATTTCGGGACAGGGTGTGGAGACCCAGTACTTC | CASSISGQGVETQYF
NA | TRBD1 | TRBJ1-1 | TRBV6-4 | TGTGCCAGCAGGGCACAGGGGGCGAACACTGAAGCTTTCTTT | CASRAQGANTEAFF
NA | TRBD2 | TRBJ2-1 | TRBV10-1 | TGCGCCAGCAGTGTACTAGCGGGCCGGGGGGGTGAGCAGTTCTTC | CASSVLAGRGGEQFF
NA | NA | TRBJ2-7 | TRBV19 | TGTGCCAGTAGTATTCAGGGGCGAATTGAGTACGAGCAGTACTTC | CASSIQGRIEYEQYF
NA | NA | TRBJ2-3 | TRBV5-1 | TGCGCCAGCAGCTTGGCTGGGGTCACAGATACGCAGTATTTT | CASSLAGVTDTQYF
NA | NA | TRBJ1-1 | TRBV19 | TGTGCCAGTAGTGAGCTACAAGGCACTGAAGCTTTCTTT | CASSELQGTEAFF
NA | NA | TRBJ1-1 | TRBV7-9 | TGTGCCAGCAGCTTCCCCGTGGGCACTGAAGCTTTCTTT | CASSFPVGTEAFF
NA | NA | TRBJ2-5 | TRBV9 | TGTGCCAGCAGCGTATCCGGGACTCACCCTGGGACCCAGTACTTC | CASSVSGTHPGTQYF
NA | NA | TRBJ1-1 | TRBV5-1 | TGCGCCAGCAGACAACTGACAGGATCGAACACTGAAGCTTTCTTT | CASRQLTGSNTEAFF
once | NA | TRBJ2-5 | TRBV12-5 | TGTGCTAGTGGGCAGGCTTCGGAGACCCAGTACTTC | CASGQASETQYF
NA | NA | TRBJ1-1 | TRBV6-5 | TGTGCCAGCAGTTTAGAACACGGAGACACTGAAGCTTTCTTT | CASSLEHGDTEAFF
NA | TRBD1 | TRBJ2-5 | TRBV11-3 | TGTGCCAGCAGCTTCGGGACAGCGAGTCAAGAGACCCAGTACTTC | CASSFGTASQETQYF
NA | TRBD1 | TRBJ2-3 | TRBV9 | TGTGCCAGCAGCGCCGGGACAGGGCCAGATACGCAGTATTTT | CASSAGTGPDTQYF
NA | NA | TRBJ1-1 | TRBV5-4 | TGTGCCAGCAGCCGACAGGACACTGAAGCTTTCTTT | CASSRQDTEAFF
NA | NA | TRBJ1-6 | TRBV25-1 | TGTGCCAGCAGTGCCATTGGGGTACCCGGAGGGACACCCCTCCACTTT | CASSAIGVPGGTPLHF
NA | NA | TRBJ1-2 | TRBV6-6 | TGTGCCAGCAGTCCCTCAGCTAACTATGGCTACACCTTC | CASSPSANYGYTF
NA | NA | TRBJ1-4 | TRBV5-1 | TGCGCCAGCAGCTTGGCCGGTCCCGAAAAACTGTTTTTT | CASSLAGPEKLFF
few | NA | TRBJ2-7 | TRBV2 | TGTGCCAGCGGATCCGGGCTTGGGTACGAGCAGTACTTC | CASGSGLGYEQYF
NA | NA | TRBJ1-6 | TRBV2 | TGTGCCAGCAGAGGACTGAGCTCCTATAATTCACCCCTCCACTTT | CASRGLSSYNSPLHF
NA | TRBD1 | TRBJ1-2 | TRBV30 | TGTGCCTGGAGTGACGACAGGGGTTATGGCTACACCTTC | CAWSDDRGYGYTF
few | TRBD2 | TRBJ2-1 | TRBV6-4 | TGTGCCAGCAGTATAGCGGGGGGTAGAAATGAGCAGTTCTTC | CASSIAGGRNEQFF
once | NA | TRBJ1-1 | TRBV6-1 | TGTGCCAGCAGTACGACGGGGAACACTGAAGCTTTCTTT | CASSTTGNTEAFF
NA | NA | TRBJ1-1 | TRBV9 | TGTGCCAGCAGCGTAGGGACAGAGGGAGGCTTGAACACTGAAGCTTTCTTT | CASSVGTEGGLNTEAFF
NA | NA | TRBJ1-1 | TRBV7-2 | TGTGCCAGCAGCGCCCAGGGGTCGAACACTGAAGCTTTCTTT | CASSAQGSNTEAFF
once | TRBD1 | TRBJ2-7 | TRBV6-5 | TGTGCCAGCAGCCGCCCGTCTACAGGGGCCTACGAGCAGTACTTC | CASSRPSTGAYEQYF
NA | NA | TRBJ1-4 | TRBV5-1 | TGCGCCAGCAGCTTGGCAGGGATGAACGAAAAACTGTTTTTT | CASSLAGMNEKLFF
few | TRBD1 | TRBJ1-1 | TRBV2 | TGTGCCAGCAGTGCGGGAAGGGGGACAGGGAACACTGAAGCTTTCTTT | CASSAGRGTGNTEAFF
NA | TRBD1 | TRBJ2-2 | TRBV25-1 | TGTGCCAGCAGTGAATACAGGGGGCTTGCCGGGGAGCTGTTTTTT | CASSEYRGLAGELFF
NA | TRBD1 | TRBJ1-4 | TRBV19 | TGTGCCAGTGGGGGGACAGAGGCAACTAATGAAAAACTGTTTTTT | CASGGTEATNEKLFF
NA | TRBD1 | TRBJ1-1 | TRBV7-9 | TGTGCCAGCAGCCCCCTCACAGGGGGCACTGAAGCTTTCTTT | CASSPLTGGTEAFF
NA | NA | TRBJ2-2 | TRBV29-1 | TGCAGCTTTTCCGACAGTTCCTCGAACACCGGGGAGCTGTTTTTT | CSFSDSSSNTGELFF
NA | TRBD2 | TRBJ2-5 | TRBV7-6 | TGTGCCAGCAGCTTAGGGGGTCTAGCGGGCGAGACCCAGTACTTC | CASSLGGLAGETQYF
NA | NA | TRBJ2-7 | TRBV30 | TGTGCCTGGAGTCAGACCCCCCTTGGGGAGCAGTACTTC | CAWSQTPLGEQYF
NA | NA | TRBJ1-4 | TRBV6-5 | TGTGCCAGCAGCCCAACAAGGGGGAAGGAAAAACTGTTTTTT | CASSPTRGKEKLFF
NA | NA | TRBJ2-5 | TRBV18 | TGTGCCAGCTCACCCTCCGTACAAGAGACCCAGTACTTC | CASSPSVQETQYF
NA | TRBD1 | TRBJ1-4 | TRBV2 | TGTGCCAGCAGTGGAGCGACAGGGCATATCGAAAAACTGTTTTTT | CASSGATGHIEKLFF
NA | NA | TRBJ1-2 | TRBV7-2 | TGTGCCAGCAGCCCTGGACACCTAGTCTATGGCTACACCTTC | CASSPGHLVYGYTF
NA | NA | TRBJ2-5 | TRBV5-1 | TGCGCCAGCAGCCTGACCGAAGAGACCCAGTACTTC | CASSLTEETQYF
large | NA | TRBJ2-2 | TRBV5-4 | TGTGCCAGCACCTTGGGGGTTCACACCGGGGAGCTGTTTTTT | CASTLGVHTGELFF
NA | TRBD2 | TRBJ2-1 | TRBV10-3 | TGTGCCACCGTAGCGGGGGGGCCGTTAAATGAGCAGTTCTTC | CATVAGGPLNEQFF
NA | NA | TRBJ2-7 | TRBV7-9 | TGTGCCAGCAGTTTCGACAGACGAACCTCCTACGAGCAGTACTTC | CASSFDRRTSYEQYF
NA | TRBD2 | TRBJ2-2 | TRBV7-2 | TGTGCCAGCAGCTTAGGGGACTGGGCTAGCGGGCACGGGGAGCTGTTTTTT | CASSLGDWASGHGELFF
NA | TRBD1 | TRBJ2-5 | TRBV5-4 | TGTGCCAGCAGCCGGACAGGATCCGAGACCCAGTACTTC | CASSRTGSETQYF